This is a list of T cell receptor beta chains from one sample in a study of T cells in Graves' hyperthyroidism and ophthalmopathy. TCRdb called the multiplex PCR reads again in MiXCR, with one record for every CDR3 protein. This sample has around 440,000 distinct CDR3 sequences, with approximately 14% found just once. The sequencing sample was made of blood. These receptors came from a woman between 18 and 29 years old with Graves' hyperthyroidism. The CDR3 runs from the conserved cysteine through the conserved F or W. Each record gives: J gene, D gene, V gene, clone size, CDR3 DNA, CDR3 protein. D genes are given only for firm matches. A clone size is listed for some rows: how often the clone was seen (once, few, many), or a class if it is expanded.

TRBJ1-5 | . | TRBV20-1 | . | TGCAGTGCTAGAGACCAAAATCAGCCCCAGCATTTT | CSARDQNQPQHF
TRBJ1-5 | . | TRBV6-1 | . | TGTGCCAGCAGTGAAATGCTGGGAGGCAATCAGCCCCAGCATTTT | CASSEMLGGNQPQHF
TRBJ2-5 | . | TRBV6-1 | many | TGTGCCAGCAGACAACCGGGACGGAGAACCGAAGAGACCCAGTACTTC | CASRQPGRRTEETQYF
TRBJ1-1 | TRBD1 | TRBV6-2/TRBV6-3 | . | TGTGCCAGCACCTTCCGACAGGGACCGACCACTGAAGCTTTCTTT | CASTFRQGPTTEAFF
TRBJ1-4 | . | TRBV5-1 | . | TGTGCCAGCAGCCAACAGAGTAGGGATGAAAAACTGTTTTTT | CASSQQSRDEKLFF
TRBJ1-2 | . | TRBV3-1 | . | TGTGCCAGCAGCCCCAGGGCGGGGCAGGTCGTTTTAAACTATGGCTACACCTTC | CASSPRAGQVVLNYGYTF
TRBJ1-3 | . | TRBV2 | few | TGTGCTAAGGGTTCGGGAAACACCATATATTTT | CAKGSGNTIYF
TRBJ1-2 | . | TRBV9 | few | TGTGCCAGCAGCTCCTCATGGGGGCAGGGAGATGGCTACACCTTC | CASSSSWGQGDGYTF
TRBJ2-1 | . | TRBV19 | . | TGTGCCGCCGGGGTGTCCTACAATGAGCAGTTCTTC | CAAGVSYNEQFF
TRBJ2-1 | TRBD2 | TRBV20-1 | many | TGCAGTGCTTTAGCGGGAGGGTTTTACAATGAGCAGTTCTTC | CSALAGGFYNEQFF
TRBJ2-7 | . | TRBV12-3/TRBV12-4 | . | TGTGCCAGCAACTCGCCTGGCTACGAGCAGTACTTC | CASNSPGYEQYF
TRBJ2-3 | . | TRBV7-9 | many | TGTGCCAGCAGCTTAGGGCGGACATCCCAAGATACGCAGTATTTT | CASSLGRTSQDTQYF
TRBJ2-3 | TRBD2 | TRBV6-1 | . | TGTGCCAGCAGTGTCTCAACTAGCGGGGGGGCCCCCGATACGCAGTATTTT | CASSVSTSGGAPDTQYF
TRBJ2-7 | TRBD1 | TRBV12-3/TRBV12-4 | many | TGTGCCAGCAGTTTGGGGCCTGGGACAGTCTCCTACGAGCAGTACTTC | CASSLGPGTVSYEQYF
TRBJ2-7 | . | TRBV30 | many | TGTGCCTGGACCAAGACTAGGGAGATCTACGAGCAGTACTTC | CAWTKTREIYEQYF
TRBJ2-3 | . | TRBV2 | many | TGTGCCAGCAGACTGTCGGGAGATACGCAGTATTTT | CASRLSGDTQYF
TRBJ1-6 | . | TRBV27 | few | TGTGCCAGCAGGCAACAGAGCTCCTATAATTCACTCCTCCACTTT | CASRQQSSYNSLLHF
TRBJ2-7 | TRBD1 | TRBV12-3/TRBV12-4 | many | TGTGCCAGCAGTTGGGACAGGGAAGACGAGCAGTACTTC | CASSWDREDEQYF